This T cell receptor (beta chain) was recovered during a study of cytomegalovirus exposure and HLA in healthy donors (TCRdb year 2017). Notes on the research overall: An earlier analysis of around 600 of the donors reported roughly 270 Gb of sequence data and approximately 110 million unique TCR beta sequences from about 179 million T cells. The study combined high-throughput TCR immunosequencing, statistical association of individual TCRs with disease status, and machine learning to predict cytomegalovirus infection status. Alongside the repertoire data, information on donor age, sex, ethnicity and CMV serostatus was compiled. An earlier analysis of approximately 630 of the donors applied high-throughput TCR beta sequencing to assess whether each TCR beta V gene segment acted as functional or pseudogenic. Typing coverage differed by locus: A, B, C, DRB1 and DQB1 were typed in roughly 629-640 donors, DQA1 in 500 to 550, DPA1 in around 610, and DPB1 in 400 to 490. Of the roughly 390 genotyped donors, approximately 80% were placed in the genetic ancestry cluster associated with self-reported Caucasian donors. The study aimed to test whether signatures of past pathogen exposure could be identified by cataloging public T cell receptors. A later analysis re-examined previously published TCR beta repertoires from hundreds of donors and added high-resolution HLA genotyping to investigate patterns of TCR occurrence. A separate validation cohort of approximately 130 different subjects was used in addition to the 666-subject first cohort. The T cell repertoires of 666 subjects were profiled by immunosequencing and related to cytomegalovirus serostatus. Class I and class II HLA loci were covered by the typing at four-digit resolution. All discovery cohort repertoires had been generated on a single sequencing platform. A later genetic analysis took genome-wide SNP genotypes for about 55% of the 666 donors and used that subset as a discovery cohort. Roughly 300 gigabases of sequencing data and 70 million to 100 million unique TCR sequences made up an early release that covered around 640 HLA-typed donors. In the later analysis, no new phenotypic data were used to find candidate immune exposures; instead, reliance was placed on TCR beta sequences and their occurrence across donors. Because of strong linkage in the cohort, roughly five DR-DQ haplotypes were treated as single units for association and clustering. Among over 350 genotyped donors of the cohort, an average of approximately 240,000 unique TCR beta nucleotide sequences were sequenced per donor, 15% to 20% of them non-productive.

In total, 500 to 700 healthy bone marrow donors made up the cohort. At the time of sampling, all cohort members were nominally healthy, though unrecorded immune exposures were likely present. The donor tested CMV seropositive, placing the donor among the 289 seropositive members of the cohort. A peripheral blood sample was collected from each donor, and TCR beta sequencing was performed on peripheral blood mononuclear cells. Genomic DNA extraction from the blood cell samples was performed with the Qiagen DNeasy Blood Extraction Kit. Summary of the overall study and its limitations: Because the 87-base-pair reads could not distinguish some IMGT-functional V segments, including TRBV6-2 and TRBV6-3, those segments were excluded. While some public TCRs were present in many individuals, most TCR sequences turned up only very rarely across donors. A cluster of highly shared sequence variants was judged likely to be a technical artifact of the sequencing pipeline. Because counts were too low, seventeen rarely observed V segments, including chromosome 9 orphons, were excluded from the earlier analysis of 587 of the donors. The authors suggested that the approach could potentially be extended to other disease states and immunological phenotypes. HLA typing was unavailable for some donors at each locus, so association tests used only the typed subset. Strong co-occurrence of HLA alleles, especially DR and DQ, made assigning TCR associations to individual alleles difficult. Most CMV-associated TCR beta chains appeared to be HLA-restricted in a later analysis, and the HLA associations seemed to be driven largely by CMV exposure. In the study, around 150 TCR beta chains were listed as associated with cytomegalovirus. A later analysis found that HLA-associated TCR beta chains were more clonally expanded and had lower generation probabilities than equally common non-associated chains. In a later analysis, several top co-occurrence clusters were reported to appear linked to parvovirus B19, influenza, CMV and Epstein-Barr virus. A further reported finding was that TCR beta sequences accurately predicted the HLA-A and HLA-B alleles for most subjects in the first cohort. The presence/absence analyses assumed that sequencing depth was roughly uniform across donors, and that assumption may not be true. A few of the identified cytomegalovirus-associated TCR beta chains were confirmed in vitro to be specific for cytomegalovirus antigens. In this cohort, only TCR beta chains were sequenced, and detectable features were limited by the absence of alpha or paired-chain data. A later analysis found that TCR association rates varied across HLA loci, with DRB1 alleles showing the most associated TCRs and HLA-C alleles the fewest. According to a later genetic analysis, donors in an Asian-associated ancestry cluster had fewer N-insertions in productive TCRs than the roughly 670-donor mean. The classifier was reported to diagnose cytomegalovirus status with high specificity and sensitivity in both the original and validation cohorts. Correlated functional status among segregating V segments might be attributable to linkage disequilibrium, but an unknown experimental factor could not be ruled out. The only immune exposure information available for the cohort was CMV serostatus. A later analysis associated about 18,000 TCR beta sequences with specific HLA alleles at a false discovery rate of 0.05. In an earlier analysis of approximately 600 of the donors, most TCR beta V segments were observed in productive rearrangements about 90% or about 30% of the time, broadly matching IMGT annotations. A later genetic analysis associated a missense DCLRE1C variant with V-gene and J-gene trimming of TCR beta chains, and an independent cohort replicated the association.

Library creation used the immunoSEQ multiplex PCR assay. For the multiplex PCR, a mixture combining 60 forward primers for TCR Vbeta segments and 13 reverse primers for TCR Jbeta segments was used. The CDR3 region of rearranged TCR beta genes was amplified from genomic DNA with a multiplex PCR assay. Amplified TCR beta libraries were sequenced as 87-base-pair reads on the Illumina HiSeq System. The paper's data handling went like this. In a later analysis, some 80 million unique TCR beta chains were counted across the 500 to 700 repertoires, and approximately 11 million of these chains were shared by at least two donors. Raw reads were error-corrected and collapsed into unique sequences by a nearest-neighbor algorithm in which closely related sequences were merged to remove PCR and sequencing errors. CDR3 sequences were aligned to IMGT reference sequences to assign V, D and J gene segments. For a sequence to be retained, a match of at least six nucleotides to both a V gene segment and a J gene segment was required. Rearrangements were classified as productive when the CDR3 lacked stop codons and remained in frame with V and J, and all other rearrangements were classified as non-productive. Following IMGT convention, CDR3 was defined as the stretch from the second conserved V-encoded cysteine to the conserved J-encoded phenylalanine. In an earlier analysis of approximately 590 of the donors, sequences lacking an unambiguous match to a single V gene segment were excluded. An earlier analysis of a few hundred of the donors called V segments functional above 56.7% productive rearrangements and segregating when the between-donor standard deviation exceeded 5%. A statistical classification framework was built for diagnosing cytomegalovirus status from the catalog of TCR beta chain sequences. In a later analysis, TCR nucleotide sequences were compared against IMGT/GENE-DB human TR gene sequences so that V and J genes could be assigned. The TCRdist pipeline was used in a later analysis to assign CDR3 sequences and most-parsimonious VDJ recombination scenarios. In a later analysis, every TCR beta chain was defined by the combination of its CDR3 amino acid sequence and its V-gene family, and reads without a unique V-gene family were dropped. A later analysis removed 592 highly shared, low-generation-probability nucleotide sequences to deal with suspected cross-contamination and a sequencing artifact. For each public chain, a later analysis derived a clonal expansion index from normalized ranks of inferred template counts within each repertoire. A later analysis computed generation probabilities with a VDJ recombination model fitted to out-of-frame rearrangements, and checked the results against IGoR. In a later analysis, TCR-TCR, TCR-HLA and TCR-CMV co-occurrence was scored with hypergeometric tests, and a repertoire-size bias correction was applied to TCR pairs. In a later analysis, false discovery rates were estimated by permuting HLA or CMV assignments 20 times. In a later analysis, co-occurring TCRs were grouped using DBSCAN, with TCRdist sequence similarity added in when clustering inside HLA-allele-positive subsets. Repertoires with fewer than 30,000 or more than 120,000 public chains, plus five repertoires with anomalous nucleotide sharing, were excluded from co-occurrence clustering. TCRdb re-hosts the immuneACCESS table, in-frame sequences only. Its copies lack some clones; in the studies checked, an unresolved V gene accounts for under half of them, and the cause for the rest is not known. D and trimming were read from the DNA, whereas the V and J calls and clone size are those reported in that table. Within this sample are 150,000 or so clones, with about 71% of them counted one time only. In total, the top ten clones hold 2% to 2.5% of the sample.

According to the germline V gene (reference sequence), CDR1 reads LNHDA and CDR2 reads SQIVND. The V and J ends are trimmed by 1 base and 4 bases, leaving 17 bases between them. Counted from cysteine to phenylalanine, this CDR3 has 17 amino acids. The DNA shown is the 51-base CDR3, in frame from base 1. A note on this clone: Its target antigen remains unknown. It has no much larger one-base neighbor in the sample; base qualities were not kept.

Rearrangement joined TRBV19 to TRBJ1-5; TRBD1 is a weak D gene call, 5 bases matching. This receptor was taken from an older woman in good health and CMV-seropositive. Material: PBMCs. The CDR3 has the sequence CASSIAGRAASNQPQHF. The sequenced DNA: TGTGCCAGTAGTATAGCAGGGAGGGCAGCTTCTAATCAGCCCCAGCATTTT.